Below are 21 T cell receptor beta chains sequenced from a single sample in a study of identical twins. TCRdb re-derived calls from the 5' RACE reads in MiXCR, one entry per CDR3 protein. Among about 490,000 distinct CDR3 sequences listed, roughly 15% were seen once. This sample also belongs to another study, concerning yellow fever vaccine responses in identical twins.

The sequenced sample consisted of CD4+ T cells sorted from blood. The receptors derive from a woman between 18 and 29 years old in good health.

This sequence joins TRBV20-1 and TRBJ2-5; 13 nucleotides agree with TRBD2. With 6 bases clipped from V and 5 bases from J, the junction kept 9 bases outside the gene matches. The CDR3 length is 15 residues. Germline V gene data show CDR1 as DFQATT and CDR2 as SNEGSKA (reference sequence). CDR3 sequence (DNA): TGCAGTGCCAGACTAGCGGGGGGACCGGGGGAGACCCAGTACTTC. This codes for CSARLAGGPGETQYF.

The V call is TRBV20-1, the J call TRBJ2-2; D possibly matches TRBD1 or TRBD2 (5 bases each). This CDR3 contains 14 residues. The V end was cut by 6 bases, the J end by 1 base, with 12 bases between. Germline V gene lookup returns CDR1 DFQATT and CDR2 SNEGSKA (reference sequence). The CDR3 DNA reads as TGCAGTGCCCCACGGGACGGGAACACCGGGGAGCTGTTTTTT. Protein sequence: CSAPRDGNTGELFF.

There are many counts of this clonotype. The gene calls are TRBV28 and TRBJ2-3, with 7 nucleotides matching TRBD2. The V and J ends lost 6 bases and 1 base, in that order; junction bases with no gene match: 4. The CDR3 length is 14 residues. Per the germline V gene, CDR1 is MDHEN and CDR2 is SYDVKM. CDR3 sequence reads: CASSRRGGTDTQYF. For the CDR3, the DNA is TGTGCCAGCAGCCGACGGGGGGGCACAGATACGCAGTATTTT.

The chain combines TRBV10-3 with TRBJ2-1; tentatively, D is TRBD1 (6 bases). From germline, CDR1 is ENHRY and CDR2 SYGVKD. The CDR3 sequence is 13 residues long. V was pared by 4 bases and J by 9 bases, with 13 bases between. CDR3 protein: CAISGSRGSEQFF. The CDR3, as DNA: TGTGCCATCAGTGGGTCCAGGGGCAGTGAGCAGTTCTTC.

In its sample, this clonotype was seen a few times. The gene calls are TRBV11-2 and TRBJ2-5; D may be TRBD2 (7 bases). Germline lookup yields CDR1 SGHAT and CDR2 FQNNGV. The CDR3 runs 17 residues. V was shortened by 1 base and J by 5 bases, with 20 bases between the two germline ends. The CDR3 region is CASSLGGGGTIRETQYF. CDR3 bases: TGTGCCAGCAGCTTAGGGGGGGGCGGGACTATTAGGGAGACCCAGTACTTC. Full variable domain (rest looked up from reference TRBV11-2 and TRBJ2-5): EAGVAQSPRYKIIEKRQSVAFWCNPISGHATLYWYQQILGQGPKLLIQFQNNGVVDDSQLPKDRFSAERLKGVDSTLKIQPAKLEDSAVYLCASSLGGGGTIRETQYFGPGTRLLVL.

The chain joins TRBV4-1 to TRBJ1-2; D gene unclear. Trimming shortened V by 2 bases and J by 4 bases, and 11 bases separated the two germline ends. The CDR3 has 14 residues. Germline assignment: CDR1 MGHRA and CDR2 YSYEKL. This CDR3 reads CASSQMDGLYGYTF. In DNA form, the CDR3 reads TGCGCCAGCAGCCAAATGGACGGGCTCTATGGCTACACCTTC.

This clonotype was seen only a few times. The chain recombines TRBV20-1 with TRBJ2-6; D gene uncertain. There are 13 residues in the CDR3. With 3 bases removed from V and 1 base from J, the gap between germline ends came to 4 bases. From germline, CDR1 is DFQATT and CDR2 SNEGSKA (reference sequence). The CDR3 DNA sequence: TGCAGTGCTAGGACTTCTGGGGCCAACGTCCTGACTTTC. Its translation: CSARTSGANVLTF.

This clonotype was detected only a few times. The V and J genes are TRBV6-1 and TRBJ2-1; a possible D gene is TRBD1 (5 bases). The CDR3 runs to 14 residues. Germline CDR1 and CDR2: MNHNS and SASEGT. Trimming left V 6 bases short and J 13 bases short, with 22 bases between. The CDR3 DNA is TGTGCCAGCAGCGGTCAGGGAACAACAATGAGACAGTTCTTC. Its translation: CASSGQGTTMRQFF.

Worth noting for this clonotype: Given a much more abundant clone one base away, this may be a read error. This chain connects TRBV5-1 to TRBJ2-1; D is possibly TRBD1 (5 bases). This CDR3 contains 15 residues. Germline V gene lookup returns CDR1 SGHRS and CDR2 YFSETQ. The CDR3 region is CASSRDRSSYNEPFF. The CDR3 DNA follows: TGCGCCAGCAGCCGTGACAGAAGCTCCTACAATGAGCCGTTCTTC.

J is TRBJ2-7 and V is TRBV27, with D perhaps being TRBD1 or TRBD2 (6 bases each). V lost 4 bases and J 3 bases, leaving 16 bases between the germline ends. Germline loops: CDR1 MNHEY, CDR2 SMNVEV (reference sequence). The CDR3 has 15 amino acids. The CDR3 sequence: CASSSRGRHHYEQYF. The DNA for the CDR3 is TGTGCCAGCAGTTCGAGGGGGAGGCATCACTACGAGCAGTACTTC.

CDR3 loop: CSVQEGQRIYF. CDR3 DNA sequence: TGCAGCGTTCAGGAGGGACAGCGCATATATTTT. The genes are TRBV29-1 and TRBJ1-3; 7 nucleotides match TRBD1. The CDR3 covers 11 residues. CDR1 and CDR2 (germline): SQVTM, ANQGSEA. Losses at the gene ends were 5 bases for V and 12 bases for J; bases not matched to a gene: 7. Variable domain in full (rest from reference TRBV29-1 and TRBJ1-3): SAVISQKPSRDICQRGTSLTIQCQVDSQVTMMFWYRQQPGQSLTLIATANQGSEATYESGFVIDKFPISRPNLTFSTLTVSNMSPEDSSIYLCSVQEGQRIYFGEGSWLTVV.

The chain uses TRBV20-1 and TRBJ2-3; D perhaps matches TRBD1 (5 bases). Germline V gene sequence: CDR1 DFQATT, CDR2 SNEGSKA (reference sequence). Trimming took 1 base from V and 2 from J, leaving 7 bases between them. The CDR3 has 13 amino acids. CDR3 region: CSARGQPTDTQYF. In nucleotides, the CDR3 is TGCAGTGCTAGAGGACAGCCCACAGATACGCAGTATTTT.

This chain uses TRBV20-1 with TRBJ2-1, with 12 nucleotides matching TRBD2. The CDR3 totals 14 residues. After removal of 2 bases from V and 7 bases from J, the junction contained 3 bases not matched to a gene. Germline-derived CDR1 and CDR2 are DFQATT and SNEGSKA (reference sequence). The CDR3 here is CSARRLAGVNEQFF. In DNA form, the CDR3 reads TGCAGTGCTAGAAGACTAGCGGGGGTGAATGAGCAGTTCTTC.

The chain recombines TRBV6-2 or TRBV6-3 with TRBJ2-7; D is possibly TRBD2 (6 bases). The germline gives CDR1 MNHEY, CDR2 SVGEGT. The CDR3 consists of 14 residues. V was clipped by 7 bases and J by 0 bases, with 13 bases between them. CDR3 nucleotide sequence: TGTGCCAGCAAACCGACGGAGGGCTCCTACGAGCAGTACGTC. Translating it yields CASKPTEGSYEQYV.

Remarks on this clonotype: Relative to the germline gene, one junction end is altered; a read error may explain this. The chain combines TRBV28 with TRBJ2-1; D is possibly TRBD2 (6 bases). Germline V gives CDR1 MDHEN, CDR2 SYDVKM. The CDR3 is 16 residues long. The CDR3 DNA reads as TGTGCCAGCAGCCTCGGAGGGCGGCGCTCCTGCAATGAGCAGTTCTTC. Translating gives CASSLGGRRSCNEQFF.

This clonotype turned up a few times. This chain links TRBV12-3 or TRBV12-4 with TRBJ2-7; 13 bases are a match to TRBD2. CDR3 size: 16 residues. The V and J ends lost 3 bases and 2 bases, in that order; junction bases with no gene match: 4. The CDR3 region has the DNA TGTGCCAGCAGTTTCACCGGGACTAGCGGGGCCTACGAGCAGTACTTC. It translates to CASSFTGTSGAYEQYF.

This clonotype was seen only a few times. CDR3 DNA: TGCAGCGTTGGGTGGGGACAGGGGGCGTTCATGGAGCAGTTCTTC. Translating gives CSVGWGQGAFMEQFF. V is TRBV29-1 and J is TRBJ2-1; TRBD1 matches 12 bases. This CDR3 is 15 amino acids long. In germline, CDR1 is SQVTM, CDR2 ANQGSEA. V dropped 4 bases and J dropped 10; count of bases not matched to a gene: 11.

The chain employs TRBV5-1 and TRBJ2-1; 7 bases line up with TRBD2. This CDR3 has 12 amino acids. V shed 4 bases and J 11 bases; nucleotides not matched to a gene: 6. The V gene's germline CDR1 is SGHRS and CDR2 YFSETQ. CDR3 amino acids: CASSQGGSQQFF. The DNA for the CDR3 is TGCGCCAGCAGCCAGGGCGGGAGCCAGCAGTTCTTC.

In its sample, this clonotype was seen a few times. The chain is built from TRBV15 and TRBJ2-5; 8 nucleotides align to TRBD1. The germline CDR1 and CDR2 sequences are LNHNV and YYDKDF (reference sequence). V dropped 2 bases and J dropped 3; count of bases not matched to a gene: 11. This CDR3 is built from 17 residues. The CDR3 DNA sequence: TGTGCCACCAGCAGAAGCGCCGGGACAGGTTTCAAAGAGACCCAGTACTTC. Protein: CATSRSAGTGFKETQYF.

This CDR3 is CASTERELETQYF. The CDR3 DNA follows: TGTGCCAGCACGGAGCGGGAGTTGGAGACCCAGTACTTC. The chain is built from TRBV2 and TRBJ2-5; the match to TRBD2 covers 8 bases. The length of the CDR3 is 13 residues. Germline-derived CDR1 and CDR2 are SNHLY and FYNNEI. With 7 bases clipped from V and 5 bases from J, the junction kept 6 bases outside the gene matches.

This clonotype occurred many times. The chain links TRBV12-3 or TRBV12-4 to TRBJ1-3, with D uncertain. This CDR3 is built from 11 residues. V lost 3 bases, J lost 3 bases, and 0 bases lay in between. The CDR3 region has the DNA TGTGCCAGCAGTTTTGGAAACACCATATATTTT. Its translation is CASSFGNTIYF.